This T cell receptor (beta chain) was sequenced in a study of Ad26.COV2.S vaccination and SARS-CoV-2 variants. TCRdb's table, derived via immunoSEQ multiplex PCR, lists solely in-frame clones and lacks some. The table includes 450,000 to 550,000 clones, 89% detected once. The treatment is: over 15 received Ad26.COV2.S at low or high dose, single or two shots; about 5 received placebo; per-sample allocation not given. Material that was analyzed had been drawn on day 63 after the first vaccine or placebo injection. In germline, CDR1 is LGHNA, CDR2 YSLEER. With 1 base removed from V and 0 bases from J, the gap between germline ends came to 10 bases. CDR3 length: 16 residues.

Sample: peripheral blood, taken in a trial of Ad26.COV2.S vaccine versus placebo. The V and J genes are TRBV4-3 and TRBJ2-4; no reliable D call. The receptor's source is a person aged 18 to 65 who received the Ad26.COV2.S COVID-19 vaccine or a placebo. CDR3 DNA sequence: TGCGCCAGCAGCCAAGTCGGGTATGGAGCCAAAAACATTCAGTACTTC. Protein sequence: CASSQVGYGAKNIQYF.